This TCR beta chain is from a study of immune characterization of retroperitoneal liposarcoma. Germline CDR1 reads MNHNY; CDR2 reads SVGAGI (reference sequence). The CDR3 consists of 15 residues. TCRdb used MiXCR to reprocess the PCR reads, holding one entry per CDR3 protein. The profile shows some 11,000 distinct CDR3 sequences, 27% of them singletons. This chain links TRBV6-6 with TRBJ2-1, with TRBD1 matching 8 bases. The end of the DNA fits TRBJ2-7 better, so the J call may be wrong. This TCR was recovered from a male donor with retroperitoneal liposarcoma. The material sequenced was tumor tissue. CDR3 in DNA: TGTGCCAGCAGTTACGGACAGGGTCACTACAATGAGCAGTACTTC. This gives the protein CASSYGQGHYNEQYF.